The source of this TCR beta chain is a study of blood T cells in healthy people across ages. Staff drew about 10 milliliters of peripheral blood from each donor. Each sample yielded at least 6 million isolated PBMCs. With a J-beta primer mix and a sample-barcoded 5' primer, a second PCR ran about 7 to 12 cycles. From the 5' RACE reads, TCRdb called clonotypes with MiXCR, one entry per CDR3 protein. The sample holds under 750,000 distinct CDR3 sequences; about 45% are singletons and the top ten take 20% to 25%. This clonotype showed up just a few times. The sample was blood. This TCR derives from a man older than 75 in good health.

The CDR3 nucleotides read TGCGCCAGCAGCCAAGATCTTTCAGGCAGGCTCTACGAGCAGTACTTC. Its translation: CASSQDLSGRLYEQYF. The genes are TRBV4-3 and TRBJ2-7, with D uncertain. The germline gives CDR1 LGHNA, CDR2 YSLEER. Trimming removed 0 bases from V and 3 bases from J, with 15 bases in between. This CDR3 region has 16 residues.